Each of the 12 T cell receptor beta chains below was sequenced from the same sample in a study of human T cells and chemical hapten exposure. TCRdb re-derived calls from the RACE reads in MiXCR, one entry per CDR3 protein. The table lists a few hundred thousand distinct CDR3 sequences, about 5.4% of them singletons. Time point specified: pre-sensitization, week 0. Treatment in this sample: therapeutic diphenylcyclopropenone sensitization with weekly scalp DPC. Sequenced here: whole blood, sampled in connection with sensitization to the hapten diphenylcyclopropenone (DPC). The receptors were sampled from a woman aged 18 to 35 with alopecia areata. Some clones in this sample may be carry-over from other donors' samples.

The rearrangement uses TRBV20-1 and TRBJ1-2; D possibly corresponds to TRBD1 (5 bases). Trimming took off 3 bases at V and 3 bases at J, with 14 bases between the two ends. The length of the CDR3 is 14 residues. Per the germline V gene, CDR1 is DFQATT and CDR2 is SNEGSKA (reference sequence). In DNA form, the CDR3 reads TGCAGTGCTAGGCCCGGGGCCATAGACTATGGCTACACCTTC. Encoded protein: CSARPGAIDYGYTF.

This clonotype has a handful of counts. This chain joins TRBV15 and TRBJ1-1; D is perhaps TRBD1 (6 bases). The CDR3 is made up of 14 amino acids. From germline, CDR1 is LNHNV and CDR2 YYDKDF (reference sequence). Trimming took off 5 bases at V and 1 base at J, with 11 bases between the two ends. The CDR3 sequence: CATSPRGANTEAFF. CDR3 nucleotides: TGTGCCACCAGCCCCAGGGGAGCGAACACTGAAGCTTTCTTT.

The V gene is TRBV7-8, the J gene TRBJ2-1; D gene ambiguous. In germline, CDR1 is SGHVS, CDR2 FQNEAQ. The CDR3 covers 13 residues. Trimming removed 2 bases at V and 6 bases at J, with 8 bases between. CDR3 loop: CASSLSPSNEQFF. The CDR3 DNA sequence: TGTGCCAGCAGCTTAAGCCCGTCCAATGAGCAGTTCTTC.

The sample holds many counts of this clonotype. The chain couples TRBV3-1 to TRBJ1-5, with 8 positions matching TRBD1. This CDR3 contains 15 residues. Germline values: CDR1 LGHDT, CDR2 YNNKEL (reference sequence). V dropped 0 bases and J dropped 2; count of bases not matched to a gene: 0. CDR3 protein: CASSQEGQGNQPQHF. In nucleotides, the CDR3 is TGTGCCAGCAGCCAAGAGGGACAGGGCAATCAGCCCCAGCATTTT.

This clonotype has only a few counts. The chain is built from TRBV6-2 or TRBV6-3 and TRBJ2-4; 15 nucleotides agree with TRBD2. CDR1 and CDR2 from the germline V gene are MNHEY and SVGEGT. The CDR3 is made up of 17 amino acids. Trimming cost V 0 bases and J 12 bases; bases outside gene matches: 9. The CDR3 region has the DNA TGTGCCAGCAGTTACTCTAAAGTCGGGACTAGCGGGGGGACTCAGTACTTC. This sequence encodes CASSYSKVGTSGGTQYF.

This clonotype was picked up a small number of times. The V and J genes are TRBV20-1 and TRBJ2-3; D is unclear. CDR3 length: 18 amino acids. Trimming cost V 0 bases and J 1 base, with 20 bases left between them. The germline V gene has CDR1 DFQATT and CDR2 SNEGSKA (reference sequence). The CDR3, as DNA: TGCAGTGCTAGAGATCTATGGGATTGGCGGAGCGGCACAGATACGCAGTATTTT. It codes for CSARDLWDWRSGTDTQYF.

This clonotype was seen at least ten times. The chain joins TRBV29-1 to TRBJ1-2, with 7 bases lining up with TRBD1. This CDR3 has 15 residues. V was clipped by 0 bases and J by 2 bases; unmatched bases: 6. The germline V gene encodes CDR1 SQVTM and CDR2 ANQGSEA. Here the CDR3 DNA reads TGCAGCGTTGAAGATGCCCCGACAGGGAACTATGGCTACACCTTC. This sequence encodes CSVEDAPTGNYGYTF.

This clonotype was seen many times. The chain carries TRBV27 and TRBJ1-2; a possible D gene is TRBD1 (5 bases). Germline lookup yields CDR1 MNHEY and CDR2 SMNVEV (reference sequence). The CDR3 runs to 14 residues. V gave up 7 bases and J gave up 4 bases, with 16 bases separating them. CDR3 in amino acids: CASMPGGRVYGYTF. In DNA form, the CDR3 reads TGTGCCAGCATGCCCGGAGGCAGGGTCTATGGCTACACCTTC.

This chain links TRBV4-3 with TRBJ2-5, with D unclear. Per germline, CDR1 LGHNA and CDR2 YSLEER. V lost 0 bases to trimming and J lost 4 bases, with 12 bases between them. There are 15 residues in the CDR3. The CDR3 coding sequence is TGCGCCAGCAGCCAAGAGGGCCAATTCGGAGAGACCCAGTACTTC. Translating it yields CASSQEGQFGETQYF.

This clonotype was observed at least ten times. This chain connects TRBV3-1 to TRBJ2-2; the D is unclear. The germline CDR1 and CDR2 sequences are LGHDT and YNNKEL (reference sequence). Trimming took off 6 bases at V and 8 bases at J, with 7 bases between the two ends. The CDR3 is made up of 11 amino acids. The chain's CDR3 is CASSRAGELFF. In nucleotides, the CDR3 is TGTGCCAGCAGTCGGGCGGGGGAGCTGTTTTTT.

This clonotype was counted at least ten times. The genes are TRBV5-6 and TRBJ2-3; 7 nucleotides align to TRBD2. Per the germline V gene, CDR1 is SGHDT and CDR2 is YYEEEE. There are 15 residues in the CDR3. Trimming at V came to 8 bases and at J to 4 bases, leaving 13 bases not matched to a gene. DNA for the CDR3: TGTGCCAGTAAGCTTACGAGCGGGGTAGCAGATACGCAGTATTTT. Amino acids: CASKLTSGVADTQYF.

At least ten counts were recorded for this clonotype. The chain has TRBV9 and TRBJ2-2; D unresolved. V was trimmed by 0 bases and J by 7 bases, leaving 7 bases between them. Per the germline V gene, CDR1 is SGDLS and CDR2 is YYNGEE. The CDR3 is 13 residues long. DNA of the CDR3: TGTGCCAGCAGCGTAGACCAGATCGGGGAGCTGTTTTTT. Protein product: CASSVDQIGELFF.